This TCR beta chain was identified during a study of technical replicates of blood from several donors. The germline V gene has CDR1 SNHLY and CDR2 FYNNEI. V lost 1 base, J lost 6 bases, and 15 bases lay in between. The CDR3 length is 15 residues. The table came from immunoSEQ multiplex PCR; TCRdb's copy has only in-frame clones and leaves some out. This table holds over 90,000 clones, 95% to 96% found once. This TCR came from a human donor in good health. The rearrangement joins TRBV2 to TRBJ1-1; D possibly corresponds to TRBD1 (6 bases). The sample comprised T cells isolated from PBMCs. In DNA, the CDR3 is TGTGCCAGCAGTGAAGGATTGAGGGGGAGTGCTGAAGCTTTCTTT. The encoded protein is CASSEGLRGSAEAFF.